Sequencing of this T cell receptor beta chain was carried out in a study of CD4+ T cells in melanoma. Study findings and constraints: CD8+ T cell, macrophage and B cell function reportedly correlated with neoantigen-specific CD4+ T cells.

Comment on this clone: No antigen is known for it.

The data were produced by immunoSEQ multiplex PCR, yet TCRdb's version contains in-frame clones alone and is incomplete. This table holds about 11,000 clones, about 72% found once. The CDR3 has 13 residues. Germline CDR1 reads SGHDT; CDR2 reads YYEEEE. Trimming removed 4 bases from V and 8 bases from J; junction bases left unmatched: 8. Sequencing used cells from a culture (not recorded whether cultured in vitro). The origin of this receptor is a human donor with melanoma. This chain connects TRBV5-6 to TRBJ1-2, with TRBD1 matching over 7 bases. The CDR3 sequence: CASSRASGGGYTF. The CDR3 nucleotides read TGTGCCAGCAGCCGCGCCTCAGGGGGAGGCTACACCTTC.